One and the same sample provided the 5 T cell receptor beta chains below, sequenced in a study of blood T cell repertoires in COVID-19. This table comes from immunoSEQ multiplex PCR, and its TCRdb copy is limited to in-frame clones, with some not included. The table includes approximately 210,000 clones, 75% to 85% detected once. The sequencing input was PBMCs or T cells enriched from blood (not recorded which). These receptors were taken from a man under 40 with acute COVID-19.

This chain joins TRBV30 and TRBJ1-2; TRBD1 agrees at 8 bases. V shed 2 bases and J 3 bases; nucleotides not matched to a gene: 8. Per the germline V gene, CDR1 is GTSNPN and CDR2 is SVGIG (reference sequence). CDR3 length: 15 amino acids. The DNA for the CDR3 is TGTGCCTGGAGTTATACAGGGGGTAATCACTATGGCTACACCTTC. Translated: CAWSYTGGNHYGYTF.

The V gene is TRBV7-3, the J gene TRBJ2-3; D is possibly TRBD2 (7 bases). V lost 7 bases to trimming and J lost 6 bases, with 17 bases between them. The germline V gene encodes CDR1 SGHTA and CDR2 FQGTGA. The CDR3 consists of 14 residues. CDR3 in DNA: TGTGCCAGCATCCTAAGGGGGGGACGGGATACGCAGTATTTT. Translated: CASILRGGRDTQYF.

The chain uses TRBV18 and TRBJ2-2, with 9 positions matching TRBD2. The V gene end was trimmed by 0 bases and the J gene end by 6 bases; junction bases not matched to a gene: 8. This CDR3 region has 17 residues. Germline V CDR1 and CDR2: KGHSH, LQKENI. In nucleotides, the CDR3 is TGTGCCAGCTCACCACCGGGACTAGCCGTTAATGCCGGGGAGCTGTTTTTT. This encodes CASSPPGLAVNAGELFF.

V gene TRBV7-2 combines with J gene TRBJ1-3, with D possibly TRBD1 on 6 matching bases. V shed 3 bases and J shed 3 bases, with 12 bases lying between them. CDR1 and CDR2 (germline): SGHTA, FQGNSA. CDR3 length: 15 amino acids. Here the CDR3 reads CASSLAGTFGNTIYF. The CDR3 DNA follows: TGTGCCAGCAGCTTGGCCGGGACATTTGGAAACACCATATATTTT.

The V gene is TRBV30, the J gene TRBJ1-4; maybe TRBD1 (6 bases). This CDR3 spans 17 amino acids. Germline-derived CDR1 and CDR2 are GTSNPN and SVGIG (reference sequence). V was clipped by 3 bases and J by 0 bases, with 17 bases between them. CDR3: CAWRVVGGPTTNEKLFF. In DNA, the CDR3 is TGTGCCTGGAGAGTGGTCGGGGGGCCCACAACTAATGAAAAACTGTTTTTT.